Listed below are T cell receptor beta chains from one sample, sequenced in a study of cytomegalovirus exposure and HLA in healthy donors. Data came from immunoSEQ multiplex PCR; TCRdb stores just in-frame clones and leaves some out. Among about 110,000 clones listed, about 70% were seen once. Sequenced material: PBMCs. The receptors were gathered from a man aged 50-60 years in good health and CMV-seropositive. The CDR3 runs from the conserved cysteine through the conserved F or W. A D gene is named only where the DNA matches it firmly. Part of the rows lack a size; the others show once, few, many or a class for expanded clones.

>16|.|TRBV21-1|.|TRBJ1-1
CASSPGMGQPNTEAFF
TGTGCCAGCAGTCCCGGAATGGGACAGCCGAACACTGAAGCTTTCTTT
>14|.|TRBV11-1|TRBD2|TRBJ2-7
CASSLEAGDYEQYF
TGTGCCAGCAGCTTAGAAGCGGGAGACTACGAGCAGTACTTC
>15|.|TRBV2|.|TRBJ2-2
CASSEDRGGTGELFF
TGTGCCAGCAGTGAAGACAGGGGAGGCACCGGGGAGCTGTTTTTT
>12|.|TRBV14|.|TRBJ1-2
CASSLHRWYYTF
TGTGCCAGCAGCCTGCACAGGTGGTATTACACCTTC
>15|.|TRBV4-2|.|TRBJ1-2
CASSQDRAGVNGYTF
TGTGCCAGCAGCCAAGATCGGGCAGGGGTGAATGGCTACACCTTC
>13|.|TRBV6-6|.|TRBJ1-2
CASRPGDSGGYTF
TGTGCCAGCAGGCCGGGAGACTCTGGGGGCTACACCTTC
>14|.|TRBV28|.|TRBJ1-6
CASSSGFHNSPLHF
TGTGCCAGCAGTTCGGGATTTCATAATTCACCCCTCCACTTT
>19|.|TRBV5-1|.|TRBJ2-6
CASSSGRVLHFAGANVLTF
TGCGCCAGCAGCTCGGGTCGGGTACTTCACTTTGCTGGGGCCAACGTCCTGACTTTC
>15|.|TRBV27|.|TRBJ1-1
CASSPNRVVNTEAFF
TGTGCCAGCAGTCCAAACAGGGTGGTGAACACTGAAGCTTTCTTT
>15|.|TRBV15|.|TRBJ2-3
CATSRVGGRVDTQYF
TGTGCCACCAGCAGAGTGGGGGGGCGCGTTGATACGCAGTATTTT
>14|few|TRBV4-2|.|TRBJ2-7
CASSQERVQYEQYF
TGTGCCAGCAGCCAAGAACGGGTACAATACGAGCAGTACTTC
>15|.|TRBV19|.|TRBJ1-1
CASSIWGGRGTEAFF
TGTGCCAGTAGTATATGGGGGGGGAGAGGCACTGAAGCTTTCTTT
>16|few|TRBV5-1|.|TRBJ2-7
CASSLFSAQAAFEQYF
TGCGCCAGCAGCCTTTTCTCCGCGCAGGCTGCTTTCGAGCAGTACTTC
>17|.|TRBV19|.|TRBJ2-5
CASSILSPVESQETQYF
TGTGCCAGTAGTATTCTCTCTCCTGTAGAATCCCAAGAGACCCAGTACTTC
>12|.|TRBV29-1|.|TRBJ1-2
CSVEHANYGYTF
TGCAGCGTTGAACATGCTAACTATGGCTACACCTTC
>14|few|TRBV5-3|.|TRBJ1-1
CARSPDWMNTEAFF
TGTGCCAGAAGCCCTGACTGGATGAACACTGAAGCTTTCTTT
>11|.|TRBV30|.|TRBJ2-3
CAWSVGDTQYF
TGTGCCTGGAGTGTCGGAGATACGCAGTATTTT
>11|.|TRBV6-6|.|TRBJ2-5
CASSSSLEQYF
.
>12|few|TRBV5-5|.|TRBJ2-7
CASSLTSYEQYF
TGTGCCAGCAGCTTGACTAGCTACGAGCAGTACTTC
>13|.|TRBV5-1|TRBD2|TRBJ2-7
CASRGTSAYEQYF
TGCGCCAGCAGGGGGACTAGCGCCTACGAGCAGTACTTC
>16|.|TRBV4-2|.|TRBJ2-3
CASSQELGLGLYTQYF
TGTGCCAGCAGCCAAGAATTAGGCCTGGGGCTTTATACGCAGTATTTT
>17|.|TRBV4-2|.|TRBJ2-2
CASSQNPRSANTGELFF
TGTGCCAGCAGCCAAAACCCACGGAGCGCGAACACCGGGGAGCTGTTTTTT
>16|.|TRBV18|TRBD2|TRBJ2-7
CASSPSTSGAGDEQYF
TGTGCCAGCTCACCTTCGACTAGCGGGGCAGGGGACGAGCAGTACTTC
>13|.|TRBV6-5|.|TRBJ1-5
CASRLNSNQPQHF
TGTGCCAGTCGACTAAATAGCAATCAGCCCCAGCATTTT
>15|few|TRBV6-1|.|TRBJ2-7
CASSGTQLLSYEQYF
TGTGCCAGCAGTGGCACACAGCTCCTCTCCTACGAGCAGTACTTC
>15|.|TRBV5-1|TRBD1|TRBJ2-1
CASSSIGTGGNEQFF
TGCGCCAGCAGCTCCATTGGGACAGGGGGCAATGAGCAGTTCTTC
>11|.|TRBV20-1|.|TRBJ2-7
CSARDGYEQYF
TGCAGTGCTAGAGACGGGTACGAGCAGTACTTC
>14|.|TRBV4-1|.|TRBJ1-4
CASSPSHTGEKLFF
TGCGCCAGCAGCCCCTCCCATACGGGGGAAAAACTGTTTTTT
>15|.|TRBV5-1|.|TRBJ1-3
CASSQGDIYGNTIYF
TGCGCCAGCAGCCAAGGGGATATCTACGGAAACACCATATATTTT
>16|.|TRBV7-2|TRBD2|TRBJ2-3
CASSFAGGGVVDTQYF
TGTGCCAGCAGCTTTGCGGGGGGAGGTGTCGTGGATACGCAGTATTTT
>16|.|TRBV9|TRBD2|TRBJ2-1
CASSVDGLAGENEQFF
TGTGCCAGCAGCGTAGACGGACTAGCGGGAGAAAATGAGCAGTTCTTC
>16|.|TRBV5-1|TRBD1|TRBJ1-1
CASSPQGQGMNTEAFF
TGCGCCAGCAGCCCGCAGGGACAGGGAATGAACACTGAAGCTTTCTTT
>15|.|TRBV2|TRBD1|TRBJ2-3
CASRPGTGGTDTQYF
TGTGCCAGCAGGCCCGGGACAGGGGGCACAGATACGCAGTATTTT
>13|.|TRBV7-7|.|TRBJ1-5
CASSSSYGQPQHF
TGTGCCAGCAGCTCATCGTACGGGCAGCCCCAGCATTTT
>13|.|TRBV19|.|TRBJ2-1
CASSGSSYNEQFF
TGTGCCAGTAGCGGGAGCTCCTACAATGAGCAGTTCTTC
>15|few|TRBV6-5|.|TRBJ2-7
CASSPRGTSLLEQYF
TGTGCCAGCAGTCCCAGGGGGACTAGTCTACTCGAGCAGTACTTC
>15|.|TRBV4-1|TRBD2|TRBJ2-1
CASSPSGGSYNEQFF
TGCGCCAGCAGTCCAAGCGGGGGATCCTACAATGAGCAGTTCTTC
>18|once|TRBV11-2|TRBD2|TRBJ2-3
CASSRWGGRAESTDTQYF
TGTGCCAGCAGCAGGTGGGGCGGGAGGGCCGAAAGCACAGATACGCAGTATTTT
>12|.|TRBV5-4|TRBD1|TRBJ1-2
CASGEGALGYTF
TGTGCCAGTGGAGAGGGGGCGTTGGGCTACACCTTC
>16|few|TRBV5-1|.|TRBJ2-7
CASSSDSGDSSYEQYF
TGCGCCAGCAGCTCGGATTCCGGGGACTCGTCCTACGAGCAGTACTTC
>13|.|TRBV5-1|.|TRBJ2-5
CASSLTSGETQYF
TGCGCCAGCAGCTTGACCAGCGGAGAGACCCAGTACTTC
>15|.|TRBV5-6|TRBD1|TRBJ1-2
CASSYRDRGFYGYTF
TGTGCCAGCAGCTACCGGGACAGGGGTTTCTATGGCTACACCTTC
>14|.|TRBV11-1|TRBD1|TRBJ2-3
CASSLPGGMDTQYF
TGTGCCAGCAGCTTACCAGGGGGCATGGATACGCAGTATTTT
>14|.|TRBV5-1|.|TRBJ2-1
CASSWDGTSGEQFF
TGCGCCAGCAGCTGGGACGGGACATCGGGTGAGCAGTTCTTC
>14|.|TRBV5-6|.|TRBJ2-5
CASSLETGRETQYF
TGTGCCAGCAGCTTGGAAACAGGGAGAGAGACCCAGTACTTC
>16|.|TRBV4-1|TRBD1|TRBJ2-3
CASSPPRDRFTDTQYF
TGCGCCAGCAGCCCACCACGGGACAGATTCACAGATACGCAGTATTTT
>15|few|TRBV5-4|.|TRBJ2-6
CASSFKQAGANVLTF
TGTGCCAGCAGCTTTAAACAGGCTGGGGCCAACGTCCTGACTTTC
>19|.|TRBV28|TRBD1|TRBJ2-2
CASSWVTGQGTSNTGELFF
TGTGCCAGCAGTTGGGTAACGGGACAGGGGACTTCGAACACCGGGGAGCTGTTTTTT
>15|.|TRBV18|TRBD1|TRBJ1-1
CASSPPTGENTEAFF
TGTGCCAGCTCACCGCCGACAGGGGAGAACACTGAAGCTTTCTTT
>14|.|TRBV5-1|.|TRBJ2-1
CASSWGTHYNEQFF
TGCGCCAGCAGCTGGGGGACTCATTACAATGAGCAGTTCTTC
>20|.|TRBV19|TRBD1|TRBJ1-2
CASSIIPPAPQGARDYGYTF
TGTGCCAGTAGTATTATACCTCCGGCCCCACAGGGGGCGAGGGATTATGGCTACACCTTC
>17|few|TRBV6-4|TRBD2|TRBJ2-5
CASVGTSGSWDGETQYF
TGTGCCAGCGTCGGGACTAGCGGGAGTTGGGACGGAGAGACCCAGTACTTC
>15|.|TRBV5-4|.|TRBJ1-2
CASSQQGKANYGYTF
TGTGCCAGCAGTCAACAGGGAAAAGCTAACTATGGCTACACCTTC
>16|.|TRBV6-5|.|TRBJ1-6
CASSSSDSSYNSPLHF
TGTGCCAGCAGTTCCTCGGACAGCTCCTATAATTCACCCCTCCACTTT
>14|.|TRBV7-9|.|TRBJ1-2
CSSSPRETNYGYTF
TGTTCCAGCAGCCCCCGGGAGACGAACTATGGCTACACCTTC
>16|.|TRBV5-1|TRBD2|TRBJ2-1
CASSPGLAGVGNEQFF
TGCGCCAGCAGCCCCGGACTAGCGGGGGTAGGGAATGAGCAGTTCTTC